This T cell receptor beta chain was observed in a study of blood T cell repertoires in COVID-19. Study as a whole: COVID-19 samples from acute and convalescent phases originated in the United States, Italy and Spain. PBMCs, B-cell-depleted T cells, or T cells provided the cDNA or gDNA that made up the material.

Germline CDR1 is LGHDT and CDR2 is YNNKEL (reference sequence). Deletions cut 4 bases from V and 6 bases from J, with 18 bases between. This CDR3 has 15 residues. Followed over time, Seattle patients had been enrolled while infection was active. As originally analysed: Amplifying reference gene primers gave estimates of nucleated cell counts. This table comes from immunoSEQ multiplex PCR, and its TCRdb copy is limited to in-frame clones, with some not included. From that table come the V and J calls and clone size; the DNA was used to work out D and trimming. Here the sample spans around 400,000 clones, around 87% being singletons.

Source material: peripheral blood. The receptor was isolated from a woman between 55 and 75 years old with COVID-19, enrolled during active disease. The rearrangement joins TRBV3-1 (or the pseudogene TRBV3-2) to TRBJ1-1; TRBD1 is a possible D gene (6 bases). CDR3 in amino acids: CASSLADSTGSEAFF. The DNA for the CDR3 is TGTGCCAGCAGCCTCGCGGACAGTACCGGGTCTGAAGCTTTCTTT.